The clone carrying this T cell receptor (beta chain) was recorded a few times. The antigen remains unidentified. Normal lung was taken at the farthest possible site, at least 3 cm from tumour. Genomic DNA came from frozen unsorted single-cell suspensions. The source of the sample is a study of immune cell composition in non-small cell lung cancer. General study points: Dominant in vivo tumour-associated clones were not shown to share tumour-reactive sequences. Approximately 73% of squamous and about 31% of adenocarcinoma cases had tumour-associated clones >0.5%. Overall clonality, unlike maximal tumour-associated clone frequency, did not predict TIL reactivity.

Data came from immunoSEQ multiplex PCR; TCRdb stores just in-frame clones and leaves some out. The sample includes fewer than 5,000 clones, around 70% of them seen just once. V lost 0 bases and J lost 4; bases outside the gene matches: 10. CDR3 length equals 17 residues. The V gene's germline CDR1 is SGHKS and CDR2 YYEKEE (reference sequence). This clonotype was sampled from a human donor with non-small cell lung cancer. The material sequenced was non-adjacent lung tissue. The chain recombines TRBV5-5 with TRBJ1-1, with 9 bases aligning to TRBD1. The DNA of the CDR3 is TGTGCCAGCAGCTTGGTTGGGGGACAGGGAGGAATCACTGAAGCTTTCTTT. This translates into CASSLVGGQGGITEAFF.